The following is a T cell receptor beta chain sequence with its context. No antigen is known for it. The sample belongs to a study of cytomegalovirus exposure and HLA in healthy donors. Study summary: An analysis done earlier identified roughly 120 million unique TCR beta sequences from approximately 170 million T cells. Findings of the study overall: Follow-up analysis seemed to connect common viral pathogens with several of the most significant clusters identified. CMV serostatus was the only recorded immune exposure for donors.

PCR involved 60 Vbeta and 13 Jbeta primers. Repertoires were generated with immunoSEQ multiplex PCR, while TCRdb's copy carries only in-frame clones and drops some. Of more than 150,000 clones detected, roughly 82% appear once; the ten largest clones hold roughly 2.6%. The CDR3 spans 16 residues. Germline V lookup: CDR1 MDHEN, CDR2 SYDVKM. The V gene end was trimmed by 1 base and the J gene end by 7 bases; junction bases not matched to a gene: 7. Sequencing input: PBMCs. The receptor comes from a woman in her forties or fifties in good health and CMV-seropositive. The chain couples TRBV28 to TRBJ2-3, with TRBD2 identical over 11 bases. The CDR3 nucleotides are TGTGCCAGCAGTTTATATAGCGGGGGGGCGGAGAATACGCAGTATTTT. The encoded protein is CASSLYSGGAENTQYF.